The 32 T cell receptor beta chains below all came from one sample that was sequenced in a study of T cell responses to AZD1222 COVID-19 vaccine. Clones were sequenced by immunoSEQ multiplex PCR, and TCRdb holds only the in-frame ones, with some missing. Of some 140,000 clones listed, 80% to 90% were seen once; the top ten hold roughly 5%. Sequenced material: peripheral blood, taken on day 0 of MenACWY control vaccination. These receptors all stem from an adult in good health.

The rearrangement joins TRBV20-1 to TRBJ2-3; D unresolved. The germline V gene encodes CDR1 DFQATT and CDR2 SNEGSKA (reference sequence). The length of the CDR3 is 11 residues. The V gene lost 8 bases and the J gene lost 0 bases, with 6 bases spanning the gap. The CDR3 nucleotides are TGCAGTACCGACAGCACAGATACGCAGTATTTT. Translation: CSTDSTDTQYF.

The chain couples TRBV6-5 to TRBJ2-5; possibly TRBD2 for D (6 bases). Trimming shortened V by 6 bases and J by 7 bases, and 12 bases separated the two germline ends. In germline, CDR1 is MNHEY, CDR2 SVGAGI. CDR3 length: 12 amino acids. CDR3 sequence: CASSSPGGTQYF. In DNA, the CDR3 is TGTGCCAGCAGCTCCCCCGGGGGGACCCAGTACTTC.

The V call is TRBV5-1, the J call TRBJ2-1; D could derive from TRBD1 or TRBD2 (7 bases each). The V and J ends lost 3 bases and 4 bases respectively, with 23 bases between them. CDR1 is SGHRS and CDR2 is YFSETQ in the germline V gene. CDR3 length: 18 residues. As DNA, the CDR3 is TGCGCCAGCAGCTCTCAATTATTCAGGGGGGGAGTGTACAATGAGCAGTTCTTC. Protein sequence: CASSSQLFRGGVYNEQFF. Supplemented by reference TRBV5-1 and TRBJ2-1, the full variable domain reads KAGVTQTPRYLIKTRGQQVTLSCSPISGHRSVSWYQQTPGQGLQFLFEYFSETQRNKGNFPGRFSGRQFSNSRSEMNVSTLELGDSALYLCASSSQLFRGGVYNEQFFGPGTRLTVL.

This chain joins TRBV5-1 and TRBJ2-3; TRBD2 might be the D (5 bases). The germline V gene encodes CDR1 SGHRS and CDR2 YFSETQ. The CDR3 is 15 residues long. The V gene lost 0 bases and the J gene lost 0 bases, with 8 bases spanning the gap. CDR3 region: CASSLALGSTDTQYF. CDR3 sequence (DNA): TGCGCCAGCAGCTTGGCACTAGGAAGCACAGATACGCAGTATTTT.

The V gene is TRBV10-3, the J gene TRBJ1-2; maybe TRBD1 (5 bases). The CDR3 sequence is 9 residues long. V was clipped by 9 bases and J by 13 bases, with 12 bases between them. Per the germline V gene, CDR1 is ENHRY and CDR2 is SYGVKD. CDR3 sequence reads: CAIGHPSTF. DNA of the CDR3: TGTGCCATAGGACACCCCAGCACCTTC.

The V call is TRBV6-4, the J call TRBJ1-2, with D uncertain. The germline CDR1 and CDR2 sequences are MRHNA and SNTAGT. V was trimmed by 6 bases and J by 5 bases, leaving 13 bases between them. The CDR3 is 13 amino acids. The CDR3 DNA follows: TGTGCCAGCAGCCGGGATCTGGGGTATGGCTACACCTTC. Amino acids: CASSRDLGYGYTF.

The chain employs TRBV3-1 (or the pseudogene TRBV3-2) and TRBJ1-5, with no clear D. The ends were cut back, 0 bases at V and 2 bases at J, with 2 bases in the middle. Germline CDR1 is LGHDT and CDR2 is YNNKEL (reference sequence). CDR3 length: 13 amino acids. In DNA, the CDR3 is TGTGCCAGCAGCCAAGAGGGCAATCAGCCCCAGCATTTT. Translated, it gives CASSQEGNQPQHF.

The chain employs TRBV6-5 and TRBJ1-1; D is unclear. Trimming stripped 0 bases from V and 4 bases from J, with 6 bases between. This CDR3 is built from 13 residues. Germline lookup yields CDR1 MNHEY and CDR2 SVGAGI. The CDR3 here is CASSYSAATEAFF. The CDR3 DNA reads as TGTGCCAGCAGTTACTCAGCAGCCACTGAAGCTTTCTTT.

The DNA for the CDR3 is TGTGCCAGTAGCCTCGGAGGGGGGATGGGGACTGAAGCTTTCTTT. It yields the protein CASSLGGGMGTEAFF. J is TRBJ1-1 and V is TRBV19; maybe TRBD1 (6 bases). Trimming removed 6 bases at V and 5 bases at J, with 19 bases between. Germline CDR1 is LNHDA and CDR2 is SQIVND (reference sequence). CDR3 length: 15 amino acids.

The V call is TRBV28, the J call TRBJ1-5; weak D call: TRBD1 (5 bases). CDR1 is MDHEN, CDR2 SYDVKM, per germline. The ends were cut back, 6 bases at V and 4 bases at J, with 16 bases in the middle. CDR3 length equals 15 residues. The CDR3 spells CASRPRGGGNQPQHF. CDR3 coding DNA: TGTGCCAGCAGACCCCGGGGGGGAGGGAATCAGCCCCAGCATTTT.

CDR3 DNA: TGTGCCAGCAGAAAGGGGCAGTCTATTAAAGAAGCTAACTATGGCTACACCTTC. Encoded protein: CASRKGQSIKEANYGYTF. The chain carries TRBV7-9 and TRBJ1-2, with a possible D match to TRBD1 (5 bases). This CDR3 comprises 18 residues. Trimming shortened V by 6 bases and J by 0 bases, and 23 bases separated the two germline ends. Germline CDR1 SEHNR, CDR2 FQNEAQ (reference sequence).

The chain couples TRBV5-1 to TRBJ1-4; D not resolved. The CDR3 is made up of 15 amino acids. Germline CDR1 reads SGHRS; CDR2 reads YFSETQ. Between the trimmed V and J ends, which lost 0 bases and 6 bases, there was a span of 12 bases. This CDR3 reads CASSLAGLKHEKLFF. The DNA for the CDR3 is TGCGCCAGCAGCTTGGCCGGGTTGAAGCATGAAAAACTGTTTTTT.

The CDR3 sequence: CASSSMWTGRQPQHF. CDR3 bases: TGTGCCAGCAGCTCGATGTGGACAGGGCGCCAGCCCCAGCATTTT. The chain couples TRBV7-8 to TRBJ1-5, with 8 bases that match TRBD1. The germline V gene encodes CDR1 SGHVS and CDR2 FQNEAQ. The CDR3 is 15 amino acids. J gave up 7 bases and V 4 bases, and 9 bases lay outside the gene matches. The complete variable domain, with remaining parts taken from reference TRBV7-8 and TRBJ1-5, reads GAGVSQSPRYKVAKRGQDVALRCDPISGHVSLFWYQQALGQGPEFLTYFQNEAQLDKSGLPSDRFFAERPEGSVSTLKIQRTQQEDSAVYLCASSSMWTGRQPQHFGDGTRLSIL.

V usage is TRBV9 and J usage is TRBJ1-1; D call uncertain. V was shortened by 0 bases and J by 1 base, with 10 bases between the two germline ends. CDR1 SGDLS and CDR2 YYNGEE come from the germline V gene. This CDR3 is built from 15 residues. CDR3: CASSVVGSGNTEAFF. The CDR3 nucleotides are TGTGCCAGCAGCGTAGTCGGGTCCGGGAACACTGAAGCTTTCTTT.

This sequence joins TRBV24-1 and TRBJ1-4; D gene ambiguous. V was cut by 9 bases and J by 8 bases, with 18 bases left in between. CDR1 is KGHDR, CDR2 SFDVKD, per germline. CDR3 size: 14 residues. The CDR3 sequence is CATFEKQSGEKLFF. The CDR3, as DNA: TGTGCCACCTTCGAAAAGCAATCCGGGGAAAAACTGTTTTTT.

Regarding this clone: Germline is not matched at one junction end, which may reflect a read error. The V gene is TRBV6-2 or TRBV6-3, the J gene TRBJ2-7; 13 bases map to TRBD2. CDR1 is MNHEY, CDR2 SVGEGT, per germline. There are 13 residues in the CDR3. The chain's CDR3 is CASSYSGLAGFSF. The DNA of the CDR3 is TGTGCCAGCAGTTACTCGGGACTAGCGGGATTTTCCTTC.

The V gene is TRBV14, the J gene TRBJ1-3; tentatively, D is TRBD1 (6 bases). CDR1 and CDR2 from the germline V gene are SGHDN and FVKESK. This CDR3 contains 17 residues. V was trimmed by 1 base and J by 4 bases, leaving 17 bases between them. CDR3 amino acids: CASSQVFRGPRGNTIYF. The CDR3 DNA follows: TGTGCCAGCAGCCAAGTATTTCGGGGGCCTAGAGGAAACACCATATATTTT.

V and J are TRBV10-3 and TRBJ2-3; D is ambiguous. V dropped 10 bases and J dropped 0 bases, with 14 bases sitting between them. CDR1 and CDR2 from the germline V gene are ENHRY and SYGVKD. CDR3 length: 14 residues. CDR3 DNA sequence: TGTGCCAGCCTGGCGGCAACTAGCACAGATACGCAGTATTTT. Protein sequence: CASLAATSTDTQYF.

The V call is TRBV28, the J call TRBJ1-2, with TRBD1 matching over 10 bases. After removal of 6 bases from V and 8 bases from J, the junction contained 9 bases not matched to a gene. The CDR3 is 14 residues long. The germline CDR1 and CDR2 sequences are MDHEN and SYDVKM. The CDR3 is CASRPPGQGYGYTF. CDR3 DNA sequence: TGTGCCAGCAGGCCGCCGGGACAGGGGTACGGCTACACCTTC.

The rearrangement joins TRBV5-1 to TRBJ2-7; 10 nucleotides align to TRBD2. This CDR3 is built from 15 residues. V lost 4 bases and J lost 4; bases outside the gene matches: 8. The germline V gene has CDR1 SGHRS and CDR2 YFSETQ. CDR3 nucleotide sequence: TGCGCCAGCAGCCCGATAGCGGGAGGAGGATACGAGCAGTACTTC. Translated, it gives CASSPIAGGGYEQYF.

The CDR3 here is CASSLAGELFF. In nucleotides, the CDR3 is TGTGCCAGCAGCTTGGCCGGGGAGCTGTTTTTT. This rearrangement joins TRBV7-9 to TRBJ2-2; D is unclear. Germline V gives CDR1 SEHNR, CDR2 FQNEAQ (reference sequence). This CDR3 region has 11 residues. Trimming shortened V by 3 bases and J by 6 bases, and 2 bases separated the two germline ends.

The V call is TRBV5-1, the J call TRBJ2-1, with D tentatively TRBD2 (6 bases). Germline assignment: CDR1 SGHRS and CDR2 YFSETQ. The CDR3 is 15 residues long. Between the trimmed V and J ends, which lost 2 bases and 0 bases, there was a span of 9 bases. In DNA, the CDR3 is TGCGCCAGCAGCTTCGGCGGGAACTCCTACAATGAGCAGTTCTTC. This translates into CASSFGGNSYNEQFF.

The genes are TRBV25-1 and TRBJ2-7; a possible D gene is TRBD2 (5 bases). The CDR3 has 12 amino acids. V was shortened by 4 bases and J by 4 bases, with 8 bases between the two germline ends. Germline V lookup: CDR1 MGHDK, CDR2 SYGVNS. This CDR3 reads CASSVLGYEQYF. Written as DNA, the CDR3 is TGTGCCAGCAGTGTACTAGGATACGAGCAGTACTTC.

This clone appeared a single time. The rearrangement uses TRBV7-2 and TRBJ2-7; D is tentatively TRBD1 or TRBD2 (5 bases each). The CDR3 has 14 residues. Trimming took 0 bases from V and 5 from J, leaving 11 bases between them. Germline assignment: CDR1 SGHTA and CDR2 FQGNSA. The CDR3 is CASSLAGALDEQYF. The DNA for the CDR3 is TGTGCCAGCAGCTTAGCCGGGGCCCTGGACGAGCAGTACTTC.

DNA of the CDR3: TGTGCCAGCAGCTTAGGGGCTAGCGGGAGGGACTACAATGAGCAGTTCTTC. It yields the protein CASSLGASGRDYNEQFF. This rearrangement joins TRBV11-3 to TRBJ2-1, with 12 bases matching TRBD2. Germline V gene sequence: CDR1 SGHNT, CDR2 YENEEA. The junction had 4 bases not matched to a gene; V was cut back by 1 base and J by 3 bases. The CDR3 is 17 amino acids.

The chain joins TRBV5-4 to TRBJ1-4; the D gene is possibly TRBD1 (6 bases). The CDR3 loop spans 16 amino acids. Germline V CDR1 and CDR2: SGHNT, YYREEE (reference sequence). V was cut by 6 bases and J by 0 bases, with 15 bases left in between. This chain's CDR3 is CASTRGGAATNEKLFF. The CDR3 nucleotides are TGTGCCAGCACCAGGGGAGGGGCAGCAACTAATGAAAAACTGTTTTTT.

On this clone itself: The identical CDR3 is also encoded by other nucleotide sequences in the sample. The chain couples TRBV19 to TRBJ1-1; D gene ambiguous. The CDR3 sequence is 14 residues long. CDR1 LNHDA and CDR2 SQIVND come from the germline V gene (reference sequence). The V gene lost 7 bases and the J gene lost 1 base, with 13 bases spanning the gap. The CDR3 nucleotides read TGTGCCAGTACCCCCCTGAGGGAGAACACTGAAGCTTTCTTT. Amino acid sequence: CASTPLRENTEAFF.

V usage is TRBV3-1 (or the pseudogene TRBV3-2) and J usage is TRBJ1-2; D may be TRBD1 (6 bases). The V end was cut by 7 bases, the J end by 1 base, with 16 bases between. Germline values: CDR1 LGHDT, CDR2 YNNKEL (reference sequence). The CDR3 is made up of 15 amino acids. The CDR3 is CASTEGGRNNYGYTF. The CDR3 coding sequence is TGTGCCAGCACCGAGGGGGGGAGGAATAACTATGGCTACACCTTC.

The chain combines TRBV5-1 with TRBJ1-1, with a possible D match to TRBD1 (6 bases). CDR3 size: 15 residues. CDR1 SGHRS and CDR2 YFSETQ come from the germline V gene. Trimming shortened V by 1 base and J by 1 base, and 11 bases separated the two germline ends. This CDR3 is CASSLFGGANTEAFF. The CDR3 DNA sequence: TGCGCCAGCAGCTTGTTCGGGGGCGCGAACACTGAAGCTTTCTTT.

The chain combines TRBV6-5 with TRBJ1-5; D possibly corresponds to TRBD1 (6 bases). V dropped 5 bases and J dropped 9 bases, with 14 bases sitting between them. CDR3 length: 13 residues. Germline CDR1 MNHEY, CDR2 SVGAGI. CDR3 residues: CASSMGTRWPQHF. The CDR3 DNA reads TGTGCCAGCAGTATGGGGACACGATGGCCCCAGCATTTT.

V is TRBV4-2 and J is TRBJ1-3; no definite D call. Per germline, CDR1 LGHNA and CDR2 YNFKEQ. CDR3 length: 17 residues. With 0 bases removed from V and 2 bases from J, the gap between germline ends came to 14 bases. The CDR3 DNA reads as TGTGCCAGCAGCCAAGATCAAACAGAGCGGGCTGGAAACACCATATATTTT. The encoded protein is CASSQDQTERAGNTIYF.

This chain joins TRBV5-6 and TRBJ1-1; 8 nucleotides agree with TRBD1. The germline CDR1 and CDR2 sequences are SGHDT and YYEEEE. Trimming removed 5 bases from V and 5 bases from J; junction bases left unmatched: 14. The CDR3 is 16 amino acids. The CDR3 sequence is CASSLNRGRAKTEAFF. The DNA of the CDR3 is TGTGCCAGCAGTCTCAACAGGGGGAGGGCGAAGACTGAAGCTTTCTTT.